A single sample is the source of the 17 T cell receptor delta chains below, sequenced in a study of γδ T cells in repeated Plasmodium falciparum infection. Vgamma9/Vdelta2+ and Vdelta2-negative gammadelta T cells were flow-sorted from PBMC for bulk sequencing. TCRdb re-analyzed the multiplex PCR reads via CATT. This table has 55,000 to 70,000 delta-chain clones, around 1.7% appearing once. Sequencing used gamma-delta T cells from blood. These receptors all come from a pool of human donors (malaria-infected and uninfected, not separated).

This clone was counted only a few times. The translation of this DNA and the TCRdb protein of a much larger clone differ at residue 12, probably owing to a read error; the protein shown here is translated from the DNA. V gene TRDV1 combines with J gene TRDJ1; 8 nucleotides match TRDD3. CDR3 length: 20 amino acids. Trimming cost V 1 base and J 5 bases; bases outside gene matches: 21. Looked up from germline, CDR1 is TSWWSYY and CDR2 is QGS. CDR3 residues: CALGEPYPNLYCGIRDKLIF. As DNA, the CDR3 is TGTGCTCTTGGGGAACCCTACCCAAACCTCTACTGTGGGATACGAGATAAACTCATCTTT.

Many counts were recorded for this clone. A far larger clone is off by one base, so a read error is likely. The chain joins TRDV2 to TRDJ1, with TRDD3 matching 11 bases. The germline V gene encodes CDR1 GEAIGNYY and CDR2 EKD. CDR3 length: 22 residues. V shed 6 bases, J shed 2 bases, and the junction held 28 bases outside the gene matches. The CDR3 DNA sequence: TGTGCCTGTTGGCATCCTACGTCTTCTAGGTCTACTGGGGGATATTTGACCGATAAACTCATCTTT. It translates to CACWHPTSSRSTGGYLTDKLIF.

As for this clone: A far larger clone is one nucleotide away, so this likely arose from a read error. Other nucleotide sequences in the sample specify the same CDR3. This chain joins TRDV3 and TRDJ1; TRDD3 agrees at 9 bases. CDR3 size: 21 residues. Germline V gives CDR1 TVYSNPD, CDR2 GDNSRS (reference sequence). After removal of 2 bases from V and 1 base from J, the junction contained 26 bases not matched to a gene. The CDR3 DNA is TGTGCCTTTTCCGCCTTCCTCCAAAACAGGAGACTGGGGGAGATCACCGATAAACTCATCTTT. Protein sequence: CAFSAFLQNRRLGEITDKLIF.

Notes on this clone: A single base is all that separates this from a far larger clone, so a read error is likely. This sample includes further DNA sequences coding for the same CDR3. This chain links TRDV1 with TRDJ2; 8 bases agree with TRDD3. The length of the CDR3 is 21 residues. Germline V gene sequence: CDR1 TSWWSYY, CDR2 QGS. CDR3 in DNA: TGCGCTCTTGTAAGCTCCCTCCGAGTTACTGGGGGGTTAGCTTTGACAGCACAACTCTTCTTT. Translated, it gives CALVSSLRVTGGLALTAQLFF.

The sample holds a few counts of this clone. TCRdb lists the protein of a much larger clone for this DNA, which differs at residue 4, so this is likely a read error; the protein given here is translated from the DNA itself. The rearrangement links TRDV1 to TRDJ1; a possible D gene is TRDD2 (6 bases). TCRdb supplies no J gene; here it was assigned by aligning the nucleotide sequence to germline. Germline lookup yields CDR1 TSWWSYY and CDR2 QGS. V dropped 7 bases and J dropped 0 bases, with 33 bases sitting between them. The CDR3 covers 21 residues. CDR3 in amino acids: CALEAPGNLPYMGVYTDKLIF. The CDR3 region has the DNA TGTGCTCTTGAGGCCCCGGGGAACCTTCCGTATATGGGAGTGTACACCGATAAACTCATCTTT.

This clone has a count of ten or more. This DNA's translation and the protein TCRdb lists, from a much larger clone, do not match at residue 14, likely due to a read error; the protein shown is translated from the DNA. CDR3: CACDSGAFTGGPSFWDTRQMFF. The CDR3 DNA follows: TGTGCCTGTGACTCCGGCGCGTTTACTGGGGGCCCGAGCTTCTGGGACACCCGACAGATGTTTTTC. V gene TRDV2 combines with J gene TRDJ3; the match to TRDD3 covers 8 bases. There are 22 residues in the CDR3. Trimming cost V 3 bases and J 3 bases; bases outside gene matches: 21. Germline CDR1 GEAIGNYY, CDR2 EKD.

This clone was observed at least ten times. The DNA translation disagrees with the TCRdb protein at residue 9, so the protein in this description comes from the DNA. The V gene is TRDV1, the J gene TRDJ1; 10 nucleotides match TRDD3. CDR3 size: 22 residues. Germline V gene sequence: CDR1 TSWWSYY, CDR2 QGS. V shed 1 base and J 2 bases; nucleotides not matched to a gene: 22. In DNA form, the CDR3 reads TGTGCTCTTGGGGAACCCTCGGGCGGCTACATGTTCGTACTGGGGGATACCGATAAACTCATCTTT. This codes for CALGEPSGGYMFVLGDTDKLIF.

This clone was detected ten times or more. TCRdb records a much larger clone's protein for this DNA, with a difference at residue 6 that likely arises from a read error; the protein given is the translation of the DNA. The V and J genes are TRDV2 and TRDJ3; 7 bases match TRDD3. This CDR3 comprises 21 residues. The J segment lost 2 bases and the V segment lost 2 bases, leaving 17 bases of the junction unmatched. Germline V CDR1 and CDR2: GEAIGNYY, EKD. CDR3 amino acids: CACDKGSWGFLKTWDTRQMFF. The CDR3 region has the DNA TGTGCCTGTGACAAGGGGAGCTGGGGGTTCCTTAAGACCTGGGACACCCGACAGATGTTTTTC.

This clone was found a few times. A read error likely explains this, since a far larger clone differs by one base. Distinct nucleotide sequences in the sample also encode this CDR3. The chain is built from TRDV1 and TRDJ3, with unresolved D. Germline assignment: CDR1 TSWWSYY and CDR2 QGS. V was clipped by 0 bases and J by 2 bases, with 17 bases between them. The length of the CDR3 is 20 residues. CDR3 nucleotide sequence: TGTGCTCTTGGGGAACTGGGTTGCCCCCTCCAAACCTGGGACACCCGACAGATGTTTTTC. It encodes CALGELGCPLQTWDTRQMFF.

Notes on this clone: For this DNA, TCRdb reports the protein of a much larger clone, which diverges at residue 8, most likely from a read error; the protein presented here is translated directly from the DNA. As DNA, the CDR3 is TGTGCTCTTGGGGAACCATCATTTAAAGCGTTTAGGAGCGAACAACTGGGGGATACCTGGTACACCGATAAACTCATCTTT. Translation gives CALGEPSFKAFRSEQLGDTWYTDKLIF. The chain recombines TRDV1 with TRDJ1, with 12 bases fitting TRDD3. CDR3 length: 27 amino acids. Germline values: CDR1 TSWWSYY, CDR2 QGS. V gave up 1 base and J gave up 0 bases; unmatched junction bases: 33.

Comment on this clone: A far larger clone differs by one base, so this is likely a read error. No J gene was named, though the V gene is TRDV1; the table gives TRDD3 as D, unverified against the DNA. The CDR3 runs to 22 residues. Germline V gene sequence: CDR1 TSWWSYY, CDR2 QGS. The CDR3 DNA reads as TGTGCTCTTGGGGAACTAAGACTTCCCTTACTGGGGGATACTAAGTACACCGATAAACTCATCTTC. It encodes CALGELRLPLLGDTKYTDKLIF.

The sample holds a few counts of this clone. The translation of this DNA and the TCRdb protein of a much larger clone differ at residue 14, probably owing to a read error; the protein shown here is translated from the DNA. The chain is built from TRDV2 and TRDJ1, with 7 bases matching TRDD3. TCRdb records no J gene; here it was assigned by comparing the DNA to germline. The V gene's germline CDR1 is GEAIGNYY and CDR2 EKD. V gave up 1 base and J gave up 1 base; unmatched junction bases: 20. CDR3 length equals 20 residues. In DNA form, the CDR3 reads TGTGCCTGTGACACGGTGCCCCGAGCGGGATACCCAATGTGCACCGATAAACTCATCTTT. It codes for CACDTVPRAGYPMCTDKLIF.

Regarding this clone: The likely explanation is a read error, given a far larger clone one base away. Other nucleotide sequences from this sample produce the same CDR3. The chain links TRDV1 to TRDJ1, with 8 nucleotides matching TRDD3. Trimming at V came to 1 base and at J to 0 bases, leaving 13 bases not matched to a gene. The CDR3 contains 19 residues. Germline V gene sequence: CDR1 TSWWSYY, CDR2 QGS. The CDR3 sequence is CALGEPATLGDPNTDKLIF. The CDR3 coding sequence is TGTGCTCTTGGGGAACCCGCCACCTTGGGGGATCCGAACACCGATAAACTCATCTTT.

This clone was counted ten times or more. V usage is TRDV1 and J usage is TRDJ1; maybe TRDD3 (9 bases). Germline-derived CDR1 and CDR2 are TSWWSYY and QGS. V lost 5 bases to trimming and J lost 2 bases, with 36 bases between them. This CDR3 region has 22 residues. The CDR3 nucleotides are TGTGCTCTTGGGAAGGCTCGCCTTCCTAAGTGGGGGATAATAAAGCCGACCGATAAACTCATCTTT. This sequence encodes CALGKARLPKWGIIKPTDKLIF.

This clone was counted only a few times. A far larger clone lies a single base away; this is likely a read error. Other DNA sequences in the same sample also yield this CDR3. This chain joins TRDV1 and TRDJ1; perhaps D is TRDD2 or TRDD3 (8 bases each). Germline lookup yields CDR1 TSWWSYY and CDR2 QGS. The CDR3 runs 20 residues. Deletions cut 6 bases from V and 0 bases from J, with 29 bases between. The CDR3 sequence: CALGEILPKHWGLYTDKLIF. The CDR3 nucleotides read TGTGCTCTTGGTGAAATCCTTCCTAAGCACTGGGGGCTCTACACCGATAAACTCATCTTT.

This clone was found many times. For this DNA, TCRdb reports the protein of a much larger clone, which diverges at residue 4, most likely from a read error; the protein presented here is translated directly from the DNA. V is TRDV3 and J is TRDJ1; 9 bases are shared with TRDD3. The junction had 25 bases not matched to a gene; V was cut back by 5 bases and J by 3 bases. From germline, CDR1 is TVYSNPD and CDR2 GDNSRS (reference sequence). This CDR3 is built from 19 residues. CDR3 nucleotides: TGTGCCCTTGGTGGGTACTGGGGGGATACCACGCCCTACGCCGATAAACTCATCTTT. Amino acid sequence: CALGGYWGDTTPYADKLIF.

This clone was detected ten times or more. TCRdb records a much larger clone's protein for this DNA, with a difference at residue 18 that likely arises from a read error; the protein given is the translation of the DNA. This chain joins TRDV1 and TRDJ1; TRDD3 aligns across 10 bases. Germline-derived CDR1 and CDR2 are TSWWSYY and QGS. The CDR3 has 20 residues. CDR3 amino acids: CALGSPTSDLLGDILDKPIF. CDR3 DNA sequence: TGTGCTCTTGGGTCCCCAACCTCCGACCTTCTGGGGGATATCCTCGATAAACCCATCTTT.